This note documents a single TCR beta chain sequence. Its antigen is unknown. Germline lookup yields CDR1 DFQATT and CDR2 SNEGSKA (reference sequence). CDR3 length equals 14 residues. Trimming cost V 0 bases and J 4 bases, with 12 bases left between them. This sample was included in a study of T-cell memory formation after mild COVID-19. Study-level points and caveats: CD4/CD8 balance held among clones contracting day 15 to 85, and later expanders leaned CD4+. The appearance of some responding clones in pre-infection memory suggested that cross-reactive memory joined.

TCRdb re-called the 5' RACE reads with MiXCR, one entry per CDR3 protein. The sample includes roughly 600,000 distinct CDR3 sequences, roughly 18% of them seen just once. Sequenced input: PBMCs or a T cell subset sorted from them (not recorded which). V and J are TRBV20-1 and TRBJ1-2; possibly TRBD1 for D (6 bases). This TCR came from an adult woman who had mild COVID-19 (a few samples of this study predate the infection). Cell type and time point are not known. The chain's CDR3 is CSARDGEGVYGYTF. For the CDR3, the DNA is TGCAGTGCTAGAGATGGAGAGGGGGTCTATGGCTACACCTTC.